This TCR beta chain appears in the sequencing data of a study of tumor and adjacent non-tumor tissue in lung cancer. Across the study: Each sample yielded 4 million to 5 million productive TCRbeta reads on average. Findings of the study overall: Tumor repertoires had a smaller top 100 clone share than normal lung. Compared with tumor, normal lung showed significantly lower TCR diversity.

This CDR3 spans 15 amino acids. V gave up 7 bases and J gave up 1 base; unmatched junction bases: 9. Germline CDR1 MDHEN, CDR2 SYDVKM. This clonotype showed up just a few times. No antigen is known for it. The library came from three nested PCR rounds adapted from ARM-PCR protocols. TCRdb re-analysed the multiplex PCR reads in MiXCR, keeping a single row per CDR3 protein. The table has about 80,000 distinct CDR3 sequences, 55% to 70% seen once. No cell sorting was done before RNA was extracted from the tissue. Chemotherapy-naive patients with new lung cancer underwent thoracic surgery in China, August–late 2014.

The genes are TRBV28 and TRBJ1-2; 7 bases are a match to TRBD1. The sequenced sample was lung tumor tissue. This sequence originates from a woman in her 70s with non-small cell lung cancer. The CDR3 bases are TGTGCCAGCACCTCGGGGAGGGGGCTTAACTATGGCTACACCTTC. Protein: CASTSGRGLNYGYTF.